Included here is one T cell receptor beta chain sequence, with context. What it recognizes is unknown. MiXCR, applied by TCRdb to the 5' RACE reads, yields one record per CDR3 protein. The sample comprises under 250,000 distinct CDR3 sequences, 27% of which are singletons, and 9.5% to 12% rests with the top ten. These data come from a study of T-cell memory formation after mild COVID-19. Germline V gene sequence: CDR1 MGHDK, CDR2 SYGVNS. The V gene lost 3 bases and the J gene lost 1 base, with 6 bases spanning the gap. The CDR3 is made up of 13 amino acids. Study results and limitations: Pre-infection memory contained some responding clones, which suggested that cross-reactive memory had joined.

This clonotype originated in an adult woman who had mild COVID-19 (a few samples of this study predate the infection). Cell type and time point are not known. This chain uses TRBV25-1 with TRBJ1-2; D is undetermined. The source material was PBMCs or a T cell subset sorted from them (not recorded which). The CDR3 here is CASSEGNNYGYTF. The CDR3, as DNA: TGTGCCAGCAGTGAGGGAAATAACTATGGCTACACCTTC.